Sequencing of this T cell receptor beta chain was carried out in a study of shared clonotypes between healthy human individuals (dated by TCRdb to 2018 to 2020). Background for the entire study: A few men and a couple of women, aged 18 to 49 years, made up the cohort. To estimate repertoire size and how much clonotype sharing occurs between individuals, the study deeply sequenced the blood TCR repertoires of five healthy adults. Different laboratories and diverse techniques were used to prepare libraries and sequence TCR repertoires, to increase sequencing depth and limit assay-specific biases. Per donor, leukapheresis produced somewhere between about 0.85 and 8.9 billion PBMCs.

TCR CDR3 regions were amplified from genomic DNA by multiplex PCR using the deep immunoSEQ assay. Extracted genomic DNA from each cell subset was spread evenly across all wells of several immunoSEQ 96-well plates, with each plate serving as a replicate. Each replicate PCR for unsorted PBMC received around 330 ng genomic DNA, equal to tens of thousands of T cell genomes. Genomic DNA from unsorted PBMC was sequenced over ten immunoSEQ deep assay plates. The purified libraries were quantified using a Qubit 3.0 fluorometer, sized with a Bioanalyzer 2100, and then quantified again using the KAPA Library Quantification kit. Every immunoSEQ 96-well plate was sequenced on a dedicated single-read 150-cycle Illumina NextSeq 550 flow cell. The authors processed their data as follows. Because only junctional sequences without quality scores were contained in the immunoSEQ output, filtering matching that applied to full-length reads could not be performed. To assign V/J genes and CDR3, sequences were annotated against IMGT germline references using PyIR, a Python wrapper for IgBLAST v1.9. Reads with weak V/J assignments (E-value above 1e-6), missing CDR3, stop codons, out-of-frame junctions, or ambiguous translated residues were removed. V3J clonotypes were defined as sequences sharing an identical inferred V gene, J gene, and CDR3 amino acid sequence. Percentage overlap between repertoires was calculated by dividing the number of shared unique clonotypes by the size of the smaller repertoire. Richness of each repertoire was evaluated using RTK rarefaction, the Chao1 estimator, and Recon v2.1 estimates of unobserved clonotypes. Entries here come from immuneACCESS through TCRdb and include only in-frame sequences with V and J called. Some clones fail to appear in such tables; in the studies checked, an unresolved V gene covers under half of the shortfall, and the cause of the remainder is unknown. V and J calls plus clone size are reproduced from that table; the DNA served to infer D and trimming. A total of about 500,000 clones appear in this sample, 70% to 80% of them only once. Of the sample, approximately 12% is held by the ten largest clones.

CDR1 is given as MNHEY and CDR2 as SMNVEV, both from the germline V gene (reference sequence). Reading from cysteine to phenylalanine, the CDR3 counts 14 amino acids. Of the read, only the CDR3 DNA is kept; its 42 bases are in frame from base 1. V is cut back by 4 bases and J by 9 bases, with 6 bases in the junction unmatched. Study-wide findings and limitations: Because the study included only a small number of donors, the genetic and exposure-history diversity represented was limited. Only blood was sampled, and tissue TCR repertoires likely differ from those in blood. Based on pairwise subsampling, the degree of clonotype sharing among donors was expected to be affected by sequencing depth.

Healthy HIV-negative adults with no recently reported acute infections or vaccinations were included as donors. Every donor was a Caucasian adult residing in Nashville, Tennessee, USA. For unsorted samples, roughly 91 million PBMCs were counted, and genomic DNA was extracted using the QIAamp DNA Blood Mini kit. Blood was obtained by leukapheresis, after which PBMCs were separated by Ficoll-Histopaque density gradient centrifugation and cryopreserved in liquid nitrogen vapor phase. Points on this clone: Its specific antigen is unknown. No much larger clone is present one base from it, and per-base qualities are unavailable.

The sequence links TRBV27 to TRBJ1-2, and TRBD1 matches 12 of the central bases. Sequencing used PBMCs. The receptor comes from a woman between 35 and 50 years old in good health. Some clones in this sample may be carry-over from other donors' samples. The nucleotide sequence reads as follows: TGTGCCAGCAGTTGGGGACAGGGGGCCTCGAGCTACACCTTC. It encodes CASSWGQGASSYTF.